This TCR beta chain was profiled in a study of blood T cell repertoires in COVID-19. Per germline, CDR1 SGHAT and CDR2 FQNNGV. The CDR3 sequence is 17 residues long. V lost 6 bases, J lost 1 base, and 20 bases lay in between. Only in-frame clones appear in the TCRdb table, and some are missing; sequencing was by immunoSEQ multiplex PCR. The data show roughly 230,000 clones, about 82% seen once. The chain recombines TRBV11-2 with TRBJ2-3, with D possibly matching TRBD1 (6 bases). Material for sequencing was peripheral blood. The sequence was obtained from a woman aged 60 to 75 with active or convalescent COVID-19. Written as DNA, the CDR3 is TGTGCCAGCAGGCTGGGGGCCGGAGGCCTCGGCACAGATACGCAGTATTTT. This sequence encodes CASRLGAGGLGTDTQYF.